This entry lists 29 T cell receptor beta chains sequenced from one sample in a study of OX40 agonist ivuxolimab in advanced cancers. Measured with immunoSEQ multiplex PCR; TCRdb has only the in-frame clones, and not every one. The sample yields 80,000 or so clones, approximately 85% seen once. This material consisted of CD4+ or CD8+ T cells sorted from blood, taken in a trial of the OX40 agonist ivuxolimab. Receptors were obtained from an adult with an advanced solid tumor such as melanoma, head and neck, liver or kidney cancer.

The CDR3 DNA is TGTGCCAGCACCTCCATTGGGGACGCCCGTATTCGCAGCAATCAGCCCCAGCATTTT. Protein product: CASTSIGDARIRSNQPQHF. The rearrangement joins TRBV28 to TRBJ1-5; perhaps TRBD1 as D (5 bases). V shed 7 bases and J shed 1 base, with 26 bases lying between them. This CDR3 has 19 amino acids. CDR1 is MDHEN and CDR2 is SYDVKM in the germline V gene.

The chain has TRBV7-6 and TRBJ1-2; 12 positions agree with TRBD1. CDR3 size: 16 residues. J gave up 8 bases and V 4 bases, and 11 bases lay outside the gene matches. Germline CDR1 is SGHVS and CDR2 is FNYEAQ. CDR3 DNA sequence: TGTGCCAGCAGCTCCTTCTTGGGGACAGGGGGCGAAGGCTACACCTTC. Residues: CASSSFLGTGGEGYTF.

This clone has just one count. The chain links TRBV19 to TRBJ1-6; D might be TRBD1 (6 bases). The CDR3 totals 14 residues. Trimming took 4 bases from V and 7 from J, leaving 11 bases between them. Germline V CDR1 and CDR2: LNHDA, SQIVND (reference sequence). CDR3 in amino acids: CASSTTGRNSPLHF. CDR3 nucleotide sequence: TGTGCCAGTAGTACCACAGGGCGCAATTCACCCCTCCACTTT.

The chain combines TRBV2 with TRBJ1-1, with D hard to call. There are 13 residues in the CDR3. With 1 base removed from V and 3 bases from J, the gap between germline ends came to 6 bases. Germline V gene sequence: CDR1 SNHLY, CDR2 FYNNEI. The CDR3 bases are TGTGCCAGCAGTGAAGGAGGAGACACTGAAGCTTTCTTT. Translation gives CASSEGGDTEAFF.

This clone came up once. The chain joins TRBV5-1 to TRBJ1-6; D perhaps matches TRBD1 (5 bases). V dropped 0 bases and J dropped 8 bases, with 6 bases sitting between them. The CDR3 runs to 13 residues. Germline V gives CDR1 SGHRS, CDR2 YFSETQ. The DNA of the CDR3 is TGCGCCAGCAGCTTGGGGGGGGATTCACCCCTCCACTTT. This sequence encodes CASSLGGDSPLHF.

The J gene is TRBJ2-2, the V gene TRBV19, with TRBD1 identical over 7 bases. V dropped 3 bases and J dropped 4; count of bases not matched to a gene: 5. CDR3 length: 15 amino acids. CDR1 is LNHDA and CDR2 is SQIVND in the germline V gene (reference sequence). CDR3 sequence (DNA): TGTGCCAGTAGTATCTGGACAGGCCCCACCGGGGAGCTGTTTTTT. Its translation: CASSIWTGPTGELFF.

This clone is a singleton in its sample. This rearrangement joins TRBV7-3 to TRBJ2-3; 9 bases map to TRBD2. Germline CDR1 SGHTA, CDR2 FQGTGA. The CDR3 totals 16 residues. J lost 4 bases, V lost 1 base, and 6 bases had no gene match. This CDR3 is CASSLNARGGPDTQYF. The CDR3 DNA reads TGTGCCAGCAGCTTAAATGCGCGGGGGGGCCCAGATACGCAGTATTTT.

The chain couples TRBV27 to TRBJ2-3, with TRBD2 matching over 9 bases. This CDR3 contains 14 residues. Germline loops: CDR1 MNHEY, CDR2 SMNVEV (reference sequence). V shed 9 bases and J 3 bases; nucleotides not matched to a gene: 7. This chain's CDR3 is CASHRTSVTDTQYF. In DNA form, the CDR3 reads TGTGCCAGTCATCGGACTAGCGTGACAGATACGCAGTATTTT.

This chain connects TRBV6-6 to TRBJ2-3; D unresolved. This CDR3 is 14 amino acids long. Per germline, CDR1 MNHNY and CDR2 SVGAGI (reference sequence). Trimming took 7 bases from V and 0 from J, leaving 11 bases between them. This chain's CDR3 is CASKSEWSTDTQYF. Written as DNA, the CDR3 is TGTGCCAGCAAGTCCGAATGGAGCACAGATACGCAGTATTTT.

V is TRBV19 and J is TRBJ1-4; D might be TRBD1 (6 bases). The CDR3 totals 13 residues. The V end was cut by 9 bases, the J end by 2 bases, with 10 bases between. CDR1 and CDR2 from the germline V gene are LNHDA and SQIVND (reference sequence). The CDR3 nucleotides read TGTGCCAGCCGAACAGGGACTAATGAAAAACTGTTTTTT. Translation gives CASRTGTNEKLFF. Full variable domain (remainder filled in from reference TRBV19 and TRBJ1-4): DGGITQSPKYLFRKEGQNVTLSCEQNLNHDAMYWYRQDPGQGLRLIYYSQIVNDFQKGDIAEGYSVSREKKESFPLTVTSAQKNPTAFYLCASRTGTNEKLFFGSGTQLSVL.

As concerns this clone: The junction departs from germline at one end; a sequencing error may be responsible. The chain has TRBV18 and TRBJ2-7; unclear D gene. CDR3 length equals 13 residues. Per germline, CDR1 KGHSH and CDR2 LQKENI. CDR3 in amino acids: CASSPDRRYGQYF. Here the CDR3 DNA reads TGTGCCAGCTCACCTGACCGGCGGTACGGGCAGTACTTC.

This clone was counted once. The chain has TRBV5-5 and TRBJ2-7; D possibly corresponds to TRBD2 (7 bases). Trimming took 4 bases from V and 4 from J, leaving 24 bases between them. Germline lookup yields CDR1 SGHKS and CDR2 YYEKEE (reference sequence). This CDR3 has 17 residues. CDR3 bases: TGTGCCAGCAGCCACAGCGGGATCAGGGGTCCGGAGTACGAGCAGTACTTC. Protein sequence: CASSHSGIRGPEYEQYF.

The chain uses TRBV5-1 and TRBJ1-3; tentatively, D is TRBD1 (5 bases). The CDR3 is made up of 16 amino acids. Germline V gene lookup returns CDR1 SGHRS and CDR2 YFSETQ. V dropped 6 bases and J dropped 1 base, with 17 bases sitting between them. The CDR3 sequence is CASTREGLASGNTIYF. CDR3 sequence (DNA): TGCGCCAGCACCAGGGAGGGTCTTGCTTCTGGAAACACCATATATTTT.

V is TRBV5-1 and J is TRBJ2-3, with 13 nucleotides matching TRBD2. Trimming removed 4 bases from V and 8 bases from J; junction bases left unmatched: 4. Germline V gene data show CDR1 as SGHRS and CDR2 as YFSETQ. This CDR3 is 14 amino acids long. The chain's CDR3 is CASSPGLAGFTQYF. In DNA form, the CDR3 reads TGCGCCAGCAGCCCGGGACTAGCGGGGTTTACGCAGTATTTT.

The chain is built from TRBV12-1 and TRBJ2-3; the table's D call, TRBD2, was not checked against the DNA. TRBV12-1 is labeled a pseudogene. The CDR3 has 17 residues. CDR3 in amino acids: CASSFVLEGGGADTQYF. The CDR3 DNA reads TGTGCCAGCAGCTTTGTTCTAGAAGGCGGGGGTGCAGATACGCAGTATTTT.

V is TRBV28 and J is TRBJ2-2, with D unclear. Per germline, CDR1 MDHEN and CDR2 SYDVKM. The CDR3 has 13 amino acids. With 5 bases removed from V and 0 bases from J, the gap between germline ends came to 4 bases. CDR3 loop: CASSIANTGELFF. The CDR3 DNA sequence: TGTGCCAGCAGTATCGCGAACACCGGGGAGCTGTTTTTT.

The rearrangement joins TRBV5-6 to TRBJ1-2; no clear D. V lost 0 bases and J lost 3, with 6 bases in between. The germline gives CDR1 SGHDT, CDR2 YYEEEE. The CDR3 contains 13 residues. The CDR3 is CASSLAGHYGYTF. The CDR3, as DNA: TGTGCCAGCAGCTTGGCAGGACACTATGGCTACACCTTC.

J is TRBJ1-5 and V is TRBV19, with 7 bases identical to TRBD1. J lost 2 bases, V lost 4 bases, and 8 bases had no gene match. The CDR3 is 16 residues long. In germline, CDR1 is LNHDA, CDR2 SQIVND (reference sequence). This CDR3 reads CASSTNRQGGNQPQHF. DNA for the CDR3: TGTGCCAGTAGTACCAATCGACAGGGTGGCAATCAGCCCCAGCATTTT.

The rearrangement uses TRBV4-1 and TRBJ2-7; no definite D call. The length of the CDR3 is 13 residues. Per the germline V gene, CDR1 is MGHRA and CDR2 is YSYEKL. Trimming removed 3 bases at V and 4 bases at J, with 10 bases between. CDR3 nucleotides: TGCGCCAGCAGCCAGCCCCTCGGGTACGAGCAGTACTTC. This encodes CASSQPLGYEQYF.

This chain uses TRBV11-3 with TRBJ2-5; D is possibly TRBD1 (7 bases). Germline loops: CDR1 SGHNT, CDR2 YENEEA. The CDR3 has 12 residues. Trimming pared 5 bases from V and 7 bases from J, leaving 11 bases between. Here the CDR3 reads CASSQGGRTQYF. The CDR3 DNA is TGTGCCAGCAGCCAGGGGGGCCGGACCCAGTACTTC.

V usage is TRBV9 and J usage is TRBJ1-2; D is perhaps TRBD1 (5 bases). This CDR3 is 12 amino acids long. Trimming removed 4 bases from V and 5 bases from J, with 9 bases in between. CDR1 is SGDLS and CDR2 is YYNGEE in the germline V gene. Here the CDR3 DNA reads TGTGCCAGCAGCCGGGGCCGGTATGGCTACACCTTC. Its protein is CASSRGRYGYTF.

The CDR3 protein is CASSQVEGMYGYTF. The CDR3 coding sequence is TGTGCCAGCAGCCAAGTGGAGGGGATGTATGGCTACACCTTC. This chain links TRBV4-2 with TRBJ1-2, with a possible D match to TRBD1 (5 bases). V lost 1 base to trimming and J lost 5 bases, with 11 bases between them. Germline V gene data show CDR1 as LGHNA and CDR2 as YNFKEQ. CDR3 size: 14 residues.

This chain uses TRBV5-5 with TRBJ2-5; TRBD1 agrees at 7 bases. This CDR3 has 13 amino acids. Germline V gives CDR1 SGHKS, CDR2 YYEKEE (reference sequence). V shed 7 bases, J shed 1 base, and the junction held 4 bases outside the gene matches. This chain's CDR3 is CASDRATQETQYF. As DNA, the CDR3 is TGTGCCAGCGACAGGGCGACCCAAGAGACCCAGTACTTC.

The chain combines TRBV9 with TRBJ2-5, with 9 bases that match TRBD1. The length of the CDR3 is 17 residues. Germline values: CDR1 SGDLS, CDR2 YYNGEE. V shed 5 bases and J 4 bases; nucleotides not matched to a gene: 15. CDR3 DNA: TGTGCCAGCAGTCCCGGGACAGGGCCGGGGGCCCGAGAGACCCAGTACTTC. Translation: CASSPGTGPGARETQYF.

V usage is TRBV5-4 and J usage is TRBJ2-1, with TRBD1 matching 9 bases. CDR1 and CDR2 from the germline V gene are SGHNT and YYREEE (reference sequence). This CDR3 contains 13 residues. The V gene end was trimmed by 6 bases and the J gene end by 11 bases; junction bases not matched to a gene: 9. CDR3 DNA: TGTGCCAGCAACATACAGGGGGCGGATCAGCAGTTCTTC. Its protein is CASNIQGADQQFF.

This chain connects TRBV7-9 to TRBJ1-1, with no clear D. This CDR3 spans 14 amino acids. V was shortened by 5 bases and J by 1 base, with 11 bases between the two germline ends. Germline-derived CDR1 and CDR2 are SEHNR and FQNEAQ (reference sequence). CDR3 amino acids: CASSPPARNTEAFF. For the CDR3, the DNA is TGTGCCAGCAGCCCTCCGGCGAGGAACACTGAAGCTTTCTTT.

This sequence joins TRBV5-1 and TRBJ1-2, with D hard to call. The CDR3 has 13 residues. V was pared by 4 bases and J by 7 bases, with 14 bases between. Per the germline V gene, CDR1 is SGHRS and CDR2 is YFSETQ. CDR3 protein: CASSPDVIGGYTF. CDR3 nucleotides: TGCGCCAGCAGCCCGGACGTTATCGGTGGCTACACCTTC.

V is TRBV5-5 and J is TRBJ1-6; the D is unclear. This CDR3 comprises 15 residues. Per the germline V gene, CDR1 is SGHKS and CDR2 is YYEKEE (reference sequence). V was shortened by 0 bases and J by 3 bases, with 7 bases between the two germline ends. The CDR3 is CASSLEDRYNSPLHF. In DNA form, the CDR3 reads TGTGCCAGCAGCTTGGAAGACCGCTATAATTCACCCCTCCACTTT.

Comments on this clone: Other DNA sequences in this sample translate to the same CDR3. CDR3 region: CASSSPPGNTIYF. The CDR3 DNA follows: TGTGCCAGCAGTTCCCCGCCGGGAAACACCATATATTTT. The rearrangement uses TRBV28 and TRBJ1-3; D is uncertain. The CDR3 has 13 amino acids. Germline V gene data show CDR1 as MDHEN and CDR2 as SYDVKM. The V gene lost 4 bases and the J gene lost 4 bases, with 8 bases spanning the gap. The full variable domain, completed using reference TRBV28 and TRBJ1-3, is DVKVTQSSRYLVKRTGEKVFLECVQDMDHENMFWYRQDPGLGLRLIYFSYDVKMKEKGDIPEGYSVSREKKERFSLILESASTNQTSMYLCASSSPPGNTIYFGEGSWLTVV.